These T cell receptor beta chains were read from a single sample in a study of post-analysis software for immune sequencing data. TCRdb recomputed calls from the PCR reads with MiXCR, one row per CDR3 protein. Of 750,000 to 950,000 distinct CDR3 sequences in the sample, about 57% are singletons; the top ten hold 4.6%. Material for sequencing was blood. The receptors were sampled from a girl aged 5-17 years with multiple sclerosis. The CDR3 runs from the conserved cysteine through the conserved F or W. D genes are given only for firm matches. Size is omitted from some rows. Given values are once, few, many or a class for expanded clones.

>TRBJ2-7|TRBV5-5|-|-
TGTGCCAGCAGCGGGGGGACCTTCTACGAGCAGTACTTC
CASSGGTFYEQYF
>TRBJ1-5|TRBV6-1|-|once
TGTGCCAGCAGTGAAAGCAGGCGGGTCAATCAGCCCCAGCATTTT
CASSESRRVNQPQHF
>TRBJ2-4|TRBV12-3/TRBV12-4|TRBD2|-
TGTGCCAGCAGTTCAGGCGGGAGGGCAGGGCACATTCAGTACTTC
CASSSGGRAGHIQYF
>TRBJ2-1|TRBV10-2|TRBD1|-
TGCGCCAGCAGTGTCAGGGGGAGCTCCTACAATGAGCAGTTCTTC
CASSVRGSSYNEQFF
>TRBJ2-1|TRBV7-9|TRBD2|-
TGTGCCAGCAGCTTAGAGCGGGGTAATGAGCAGTTCTTC
CASSLERGNEQFF
>TRBJ2-5|TRBV4-1|-|few
TGCGCCAGCAGCCAAGTTCGGGGAGTGGTAGAGACCCAGTACTTC
CASSQVRGVVETQYF
>TRBJ2-3|TRBV6-5|TRBD2|few
TGTGCCAGCAGTTACGGACCGGGACTAGCGGAGAGCACAGATACGCAGTATTTT
CASSYGPGLAESTDTQYF
>TRBJ2-3|TRBV28|-|-
TGTGCCAGCAGTTTAGGGGGGGCAGGAGATACGCAGTATTTT
CASSLGGAGDTQYF
>TRBJ2-5|TRBV12-3/TRBV12-4|-|-
TGTGCCAGCAGCCCTGGACTATCTGACCCCCATGACCGTAAGTACTTC
CASSPGLSDPHDRKYF
>TRBJ2-7|TRBV29-1|-|-
TGCAGCGGGGGCGTCAGCTCCTACGAGCAGTACTTC
CSGGVSSYEQYF
>TRBJ2-7|TRBV5-1|TRBD1|-
TGCGCCAGCAGCTTTGGGACAGGGGTAGTCCACGAGCAGTACTTC
CASSFGTGVVHEQYF
>TRBJ2-3|TRBV7-2|TRBD2|many
TGTGCCAGCAGCCTAGCGGGAGGGAGGAGAGATACGCAGTATTTT
CASSLAGGRRDTQYF
>TRBJ2-5|TRBV7-9|TRBD2|few
TGTGCCAGCAGCTTAGTTGGCGGGAGAGGCCAAGAGACCCAGTACTTC
CASSLVGGRGQETQYF
>TRBJ2-7|TRBV6-5|TRBD1|once
TGTGCCAGCAGTGCTGTTCAAGGGGGCCTCGAGCAGTACTTC
CASSAVQGGLEQYF
>TRBJ1-5|TRBV7-9|-|-
TGTGCCAGCAGCCCAATCAATCAGCCCCAGCATTTT
CASSPINQPQHF
>TRBJ2-1|TRBV15|-|-
TGTGCCACCAGCAGAGATATGATTTACAATGAGCAGTTCTTC
CATSRDMIYNEQFF